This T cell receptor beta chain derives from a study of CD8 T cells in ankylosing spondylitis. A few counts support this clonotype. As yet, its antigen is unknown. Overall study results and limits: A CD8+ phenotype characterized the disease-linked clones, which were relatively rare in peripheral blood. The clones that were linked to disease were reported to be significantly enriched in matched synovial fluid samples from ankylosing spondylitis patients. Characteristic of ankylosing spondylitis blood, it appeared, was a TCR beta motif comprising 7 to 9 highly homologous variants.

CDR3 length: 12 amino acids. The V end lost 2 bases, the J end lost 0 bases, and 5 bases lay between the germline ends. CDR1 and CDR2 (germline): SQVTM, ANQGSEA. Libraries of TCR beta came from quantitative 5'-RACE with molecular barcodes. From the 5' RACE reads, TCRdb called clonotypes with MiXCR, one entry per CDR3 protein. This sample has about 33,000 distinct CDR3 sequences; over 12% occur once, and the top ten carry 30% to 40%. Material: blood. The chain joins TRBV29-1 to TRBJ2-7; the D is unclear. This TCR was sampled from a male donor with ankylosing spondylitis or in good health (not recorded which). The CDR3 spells CSVETSSYEQYF. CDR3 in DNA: TGCAGCGTTGAAACCAGCTCCTACGAGCAGTACTTC.